Listed here are 20 T cell receptor beta chains from one sample, sequenced in a study of OX40 agonist ivuxolimab in advanced cancers. The method was immunoSEQ multiplex PCR; TCRdb's version includes in-frame clones alone and lacks a portion of them. Of more than 45,000 clones in the sample, roughly nine tenths were seen once. The sample was CD4+ or CD8+ T cells sorted from blood, taken in a trial of the OX40 agonist ivuxolimab. These receptors all stem from an adult with an advanced solid tumor such as melanoma, head and neck, liver or kidney cancer.

This clone was observed a handful of times. The chain is built from TRBV7-9 and TRBJ2-3, with D tentatively TRBD2 (5 bases). CDR3 length equals 13 residues. V shed 5 bases and J shed 4 bases, with 10 bases lying between them. Germline CDR1 reads SEHNR; CDR2 reads FQNEAQ (reference sequence). The CDR3 coding sequence is TGTGCCAGCAGCAGACTGGAGGCAGATACGCAGTATTTT. It codes for CASSRLEADTQYF. The entire variable domain, with the rest obtained from reference TRBV7-9 and TRBJ2-3, is as follows: DTGVSQNPRHKITKRGQNVTFRCDPISEHNRLYWYRQTLGQGPEFLTYFQNEAQLEKSRLLSDRFSAERPKGSFSTLEIQRTEQGDSAMYLCASSRLEADTQYFGPGTRLTVL.

The chain is built from TRBV4-1 and TRBJ1-1; 9 bases are shared with TRBD1. With 8 bases clipped from V and 6 bases from J, the junction kept 7 bases outside the gene matches. The CDR3 length is 13 residues. The germline V gene encodes CDR1 MGHRA and CDR2 YSYEKL. CDR3 DNA sequence: TGCGCCAGCCTAGGGACAGGGAGTGCTGAAGCTTTCTTT. Protein sequence: CASLGTGSAEAFF.

The J gene is TRBJ1-2, the V gene TRBV6-1; perhaps TRBD1 as D (5 bases). V lost 3 bases and J 6 bases, leaving 8 bases between the germline ends. The CDR3 length is 12 residues. The germline CDR1 and CDR2 sequences are MNHNS and SASEGT. The CDR3 DNA reads as TGTGCCAGCAGTGAGGGGGGAAATGGCTACACCTTC. Translation: CASSEGGNGYTF.

This rearrangement joins TRBV18 to TRBJ2-2; D not resolved. Germline-derived CDR1 and CDR2 are KGHSH and LQKENI. V lost 3 bases, J lost 0 bases, and 8 bases lay in between. This CDR3 comprises 15 residues. CDR3 protein: CASSPLSPNTGELFF. In nucleotides, the CDR3 is TGTGCCAGCTCACCTCTATCACCGAACACCGGGGAGCTGTTTTTT.

There are a few counts of this clone. V usage is TRBV11-2 and J usage is TRBJ1-6; D gene unclear. Germline V gene sequence: CDR1 SGHAT, CDR2 FQNNGV. V lost 1 base to trimming and J lost 10 bases, with 2 bases between them. This CDR3 spans 11 amino acids. The CDR3 region is CASSLGSPLHF. The CDR3 nucleotides are TGTGCCAGCAGCTTAGGCTCACCCCTCCACTTT.

The J gene is TRBJ1-5, the V gene TRBV28; D is unresolved. The CDR3 consists of 14 residues. Trimming took off 2 bases at V and 2 bases at J, with 7 bases between the two ends. Germline CDR1 is MDHEN and CDR2 is SYDVKM. The CDR3 bases are TGTGCCAGCAGTTTACCCATAGGCAATCAGCCCCAGCATTTT. This codes for CASSLPIGNQPQHF.

The rearrangement joins TRBV9 to TRBJ2-3, with a possible D match to TRBD2 (6 bases). Germline lookup yields CDR1 SGDLS and CDR2 YYNGEE. Trimming removed 4 bases at V and 0 bases at J, with 15 bases between. The CDR3 spans 16 residues. The CDR3 is CASSPGDGTSTDTQYF. In nucleotides, the CDR3 is TGTGCCAGCAGCCCGGGGGATGGGACTAGCACAGATACGCAGTATTTT.

The rearrangement links TRBV9 to TRBJ2-1, with D perhaps TRBD2 (6 bases). Germline lookup yields CDR1 SGDLS and CDR2 YYNGEE. V was shortened by 2 bases and J by 5 bases, with 14 bases between the two germline ends. This CDR3 has 15 residues. The CDR3 here is CASSVGGGANNEQFF. Here the CDR3 DNA reads TGTGCCAGCAGCGTCGGCGGCGGGGCGAACAATGAGCAGTTCTTC.

The CDR3 DNA reads as TGTGCCATCAGTGAGTTCCACCGCTACGAGCAGTACTTC. It translates to CAISEFHRYEQYF. The V and J genes are TRBV10-3 and TRBJ2-7; no clear D gene. Trimming took 1 base from V and 3 from J, leaving 7 bases between them. The CDR3 has 13 amino acids. Per the germline V gene, CDR1 is ENHRY and CDR2 is SYGVKD.

J is TRBJ2-1 and V is TRBV7-9; D gene uncertain. The CDR3 covers 15 residues. Per the germline V gene, CDR1 is SEHNR and CDR2 is FQNEAQ (reference sequence). V shed 4 bases and J shed 4 bases, with 14 bases lying between them. The CDR3 reads CASSSTGLGYNEQFF. The CDR3 DNA reads as TGTGCCAGCAGCTCGACCGGGTTGGGGTACAATGAGCAGTTCTTC. Complete variable domain (other parts from reference TRBV7-9 and TRBJ2-1): DTGVSQNPRHKITKRGQNVTFRCDPISEHNRLYWYRQTLGQGPEFLTYFQNEAQLEKSRLLSDRFSAERPKGSFSTLEIQRTEQGDSAMYLCASSSTGLGYNEQFFGPGTRLTVL.

The J gene is TRBJ2-2, the V gene TRBV9; 12 bases match TRBD2. This CDR3 is 16 amino acids long. V shed 4 bases and J 6 bases; nucleotides not matched to a gene: 7. Per germline, CDR1 SGDLS and CDR2 YYNGEE. The CDR3 reads CASSPRLAGVSGELFF. DNA for the CDR3: TGTGCCAGCAGCCCCCGACTAGCGGGAGTGTCCGGGGAGCTGTTTTTT.

With respect to this clone: Being one base from a much bigger clone, this may be a read error. The sample has other DNA sequences that encode this CDR3 too. The chain combines TRBV7-9 with TRBJ2-3; 8 bases are a match to TRBD2. Trimming removed 1 base from V and 2 bases from J; junction bases left unmatched: 5. CDR1 and CDR2 (germline): SEHNR, FQNEAQ (reference sequence). The CDR3 is made up of 16 amino acids. CDR3 coding DNA: TGTGCCAGCAGCTTAGTGAGCGGGAGATTCACAGATACGCAGTATTTT. Amino acid sequence: CASSLVSGRFTDTQYF.

This chain links TRBV29-1 with TRBJ2-7, with 10 bases aligning to TRBD2. The CDR3 spans 17 residues. V gave up 5 bases and J gave up 2 bases; unmatched junction bases: 15. Germline values: CDR1 SQVTM, CDR2 ANQGSEA. CDR3 sequence reads: CSVITLLAGETTYEQYF. In nucleotides, the CDR3 is TGCAGCGTTATTACCTTGCTAGCGGGAGAGACGACCTACGAGCAGTACTTC.

This clone was observed once. The chain carries TRBV27 and TRBJ2-7; a possible D gene is TRBD2 (7 bases). The length of the CDR3 is 14 residues. V dropped 7 bases and J dropped 2 bases, with 15 bases sitting between them. Germline-derived CDR1 and CDR2 are MNHEY and SMNVEV (reference sequence). This chain's CDR3 is CASKGRGGTYEQYF. Written as DNA, the CDR3 is TGTGCCAGCAAGGGTCGCGGGGGCACCTACGAGCAGTACTTC.

This clone was observed once. The genes are TRBV2 and TRBJ2-1, with 7 bases fitting TRBD2. The CDR3 has 16 amino acids. Germline CDR1 is SNHLY and CDR2 is FYNNEI. Trimming cost V 6 bases and J 4 bases; bases outside gene matches: 12. The DNA for the CDR3 is TGTGCCAGCAGCCCCAGCCCGGGGGAGGGGTACAATGAGCAGTTCTTC. This translates into CASSPSPGEGYNEQFF.

The V gene is TRBV27, the J gene TRBJ2-5; TRBD2 agrees at 7 bases. The CDR3 length is 17 residues. The V gene's germline CDR1 is MNHEY and CDR2 SMNVEV (reference sequence). With 0 bases clipped from V and 5 bases from J, the junction kept 12 bases outside the gene matches. The DNA of the CDR3 is TGTGCCAGCAGTTTATCATCCAGCGGGAAAGTAACGGAGACCCAGTACTTC. Protein sequence: CASSLSSSGKVTETQYF.

The gene calls are TRBV14 and TRBJ2-7; D is possibly TRBD1 (5 bases). V shed 2 bases and J shed 1 base, with 15 bases lying between them. The germline gives CDR1 SGHDN, CDR2 FVKESK. The CDR3 consists of 16 residues. The CDR3 sequence: CASSQMGPTQSYEQYF. The CDR3, as DNA: TGTGCCAGCAGCCAAATGGGGCCCACACAATCCTACGAGCAGTACTTC.

V gene TRBV5-1 combines with J gene TRBJ1-2; TRBD1 might be the D (5 bases). The CDR3 covers 15 residues. The V end lost 0 bases, the J end lost 3 bases, and 12 bases lay between the germline ends. Germline V gives CDR1 SGHRS, CDR2 YFSETQ. In nucleotides, the CDR3 is TGCGCCAGCAGCTTGGTGGAGGGGCAGGACTATGGCTACACCTTC. As protein: CASSLVEGQDYGYTF.

The rearrangement links TRBV2 to TRBJ2-7, with 12 positions matching TRBD1. Germline V gives CDR1 SNHLY, CDR2 FYNNEI. Trimming took 7 bases from V and 6 from J; bases not matched to a gene: 7. CDR3 length: 14 amino acids. The CDR3 spells CASKAGQGAVEQYV. DNA for the CDR3: TGTGCCAGCAAAGCGGGACAGGGGGCGGTCGAGCAGTACGTC.

This chain connects TRBV27 to TRBJ2-1; perhaps TRBD2 as D (6 bases). Germline-derived CDR1 and CDR2 are MNHEY and SMNVEV (reference sequence). The CDR3 runs 15 residues. V lost 2 bases and J 7 bases, leaving 15 bases between the germline ends. CDR3 loop: CASSLGGGGRNEQFF. In DNA, the CDR3 is TGTGCCAGCAGTTTAGGGGGAGGTGGGCGTAATGAGCAGTTCTTC.